The clone carrying this T cell receptor (beta chain) occurred a few times. Antigen specificity is unknown. The data stem from a study of T cells in Graves' hyperthyroidism and ophthalmopathy. The CDR3 regions of TCR beta were amplified from RNA transcripts. Carried out on the TCR CDR3, a first-round RT-PCR used the HTBI primer set. TCRdb re-called the multiplex PCR reads through MiXCR, storing one row per CDR3 protein. The table includes under 800,000 distinct CDR3 sequences, approximately 15% detected once. Diagnosis of hyperthyroidism was new in patients aged 18 to 65, and its duration was under 2 months. Clinical symptoms, serum thyroxine and TRAb, thyroid ultrasound and orbital computed tomography were used for the diagnoses. Isolation of PBMCs was performed on about 10 ml fresh peripheral blood. Points from the study as a whole: Ophthalmopathy could be told apart from stable hyperthyroidism with a 13 V-J model.

Trimming stripped 2 bases from V and 10 bases from J, with 9 bases between. The CDR3 has 12 residues. From germline, CDR1 is MDHEN and CDR2 SYDVKM. The gene calls are TRBV28 and TRBJ1-5; no clear D gene. This receptor was identified in a woman between 18 and 29 years old with Graves' hyperthyroidism. The specimen was blood. CDR3 DNA sequence: TGTGCCAGCAGTTTAGTCACGGCCCCCCAGCATTTT. Translation gives CASSLVTAPQHF.